The table lists the clone carrying this T cell receptor beta chain with a count of one. The antigen is not known. This record belongs to a study of cytomegalovirus exposure and HLA in healthy donors. Points from the study as a whole: In a later analysis, TCR beta V- and J-gene trimming showed a link to a missense DCLRE1C variant.

Germline V gene data show CDR1 as SGHRS and CDR2 as YFSETQ. V shed 3 bases, J shed 2 bases, and the junction held 4 bases outside the gene matches. This CDR3 contains 14 residues. PCR was performed using 60 Vbeta and 13 Jbeta primers. Data came from immunoSEQ multiplex PCR; TCRdb stores just in-frame clones and leaves some out. The profile shows about 140,000 clones, more than 75% of them singletons. The sequence derives from a female donor in good health and CMV-seronegative. The rearrangement links TRBV5-1 to TRBJ1-2; 7 bases are a match to TRBD1. The sequenced sample consisted of PBMCs. The CDR3 region is CASSSGGPNYGYTF. The CDR3 region has the DNA TGCGCCAGCAGCTCAGGGGGACCGAACTATGGCTACACCTTC. The variable domain in full, with the rest retrieved from reference TRBV5-1 and TRBJ1-2, is KAGVTQTPRYLIKTRGQQVTLSCSPISGHRSVSWYQQTPGQGLQFLFEYFSETQRNKGNFPGRFSGRQFSNSRSEMNVSTLELGDSALYLCASSSGGPNYGYTFGSGTRLTVV.